This TCR beta chain came from a study of shared clonotypes between healthy human individuals. Positive CCR7 selection of CD45RO-negative cells yielded the naive CD8 cells, and terminally differentiated effector memory CD45RA+ cells were excluded. Germline assignment: CDR1 MDHEN and CDR2 SYDVKM. Trimming stripped 6 bases from V and 2 bases from J, with 17 bases between. CDR3 length equals 16 residues. Sequenced by immunoSEQ multiplex PCR; TCRdb stores in-frame clones only, minus some. The data hold about 1.9 million clones, with just under 95% observed a single time. V usage is TRBV28 and J usage is TRBJ1-5; maybe TRBD1 (6 bases). The sample consisted of naive CD8+ T cells from PBMCs. This receptor was obtained from a man in his late teens or twenties in good health. Some clones in this sample may be carry-over from other donors' samples. The CDR3 region has the DNA TGTGCCAGCAGCCAATACACAGGGATGGGCAATCAGCCCCAGCATTTT. Translating it yields CASSQYTGMGNQPQHF.